This entry describes one T cell receptor beta chain. Produced via immunoSEQ multiplex PCR; TCRdb's table is partial and in-frame only. This table has about 60,000 clones, 86% appearing once. This sample was taken from a study of technical replicates of blood from a few donors. Trimming cost V 5 bases and J 7 bases, with 12 bases left between them. The CDR3 is 13 residues long. Looked up from germline, CDR1 is MNHNS and CDR2 is SASEGT. The sample consisted of PBMCs. The source is a human donor in good health. Some clones in this sample may be carry-over from other donors' samples. The genes are TRBV6-1 and TRBJ1-5, with D hard to call. The CDR3 DNA follows: TGTGCCAGCAGTTGGGAGGTCCGGCAGCCCCAGCATTTT. The encoded protein is CASSWEVRQPQHF.